The T cell receptor (beta chain) under discussion was sequenced for a study of blood T cell repertoires in COVID-19. Overall study context: Acute and convalescent COVID-19 specimens originated in the United States, Italy and Spain. The cDNA or gDNA used as material had been derived from T cells, B-cell-depleted T cells, or PBMCs.

The CDR3 sequence is 15 residues long. V lost 5 bases and J lost 0; bases outside the gene matches: 7. Looked up from germline, CDR1 is SGHRS and CDR2 is YFSETQ. Authors' analysis steps: Amplified reference gene primers provided the basis for estimating nucleated cell counts. Method: immunoSEQ multiplex PCR; TCRdb's copy keeps in-frame clones and lacks some. That table is the source of V, J and clone size, and D and trimming were worked out from the DNA. The sample lists 110,000 to 150,000 clones; under 90% were seen once. The sequencing sample was made of peripheral blood. V and J are TRBV5-1 and TRBJ2-7; 8 bases line up with TRBD1. The clonotype comes from a man between 65 and 80 years old who had recovered from COVID-19. For the CDR3, the DNA is TGCGCCAGCAGACCTACCGGGACAGGCTCCTACGAGCAGTACTTC. Amino acids: CASRPTGTGSYEQYF. The full variable domain, completed using reference TRBV5-1 and TRBJ2-7, is KAGVTQTPRYLIKTRGQQVTLSCSPISGHRSVSWYQQTPGQGLQFLFEYFSETQRNKGNFPGRFSGRQFSNSRSEMNVSTLELGDSALYLCASRPTGTGSYEQYFGPGTRLTVT.